This TCR beta chain was observed in a study of T cell responses to AZD1222 COVID-19 vaccine (dated by TCRdb to the early 2020s). Regarding the research as a whole: TCR sequencing was performed for about 250 trial participants, of whom about 200 were given two doses of AZD1222 and around 25 were given two doses of MenACWY control vaccine. Trial participants were enrolled by age into 18-55, 56-69 and 70-plus year subgroups, with roughly 160, 29 and 62 TCR-sequenced participants respectively.

Points the paper makes about the study in general: Because no day 14 peak-response samples were available, the repertoires could be characterized only after the peak T cell response. The vaccine-associated CD4 TCRs covered the entire spike protein, and the dominant responses fell in regions 160-218 and 743-854. Conclusions about previously exposed vaccinees are limited, since just five or six AZD1222 recipients were seropositive for SARS-CoV-2 at baseline. Participants were mostly white British and included more females than males, and it was suggested by the authors that clonal diversity may have been underestimated. A significant rise in spike-specific TCR breadth and depth was observed after two AZD1222 doses relative to day 0 and relative to MenACWY recipients. Reportedly, close to half of the unique spike-specific TCRs recognized epitopes lying outside the regions that are mutated in the B.1.351 and B.1.1.7 variants. The 56-69-year group was small, and its depth increase did not reach significance, likely because of low power.

The CDR3 regions of human TCRbeta chains were analyzed by immunosequencing. The original methods were these. Repertoire TCRs were matched against a reference library of SARS-CoV-2-specific TCRs generated with the MIRA antigen-specificity platform. Breadth was defined as the fraction of unique TCRs that were SARS-CoV-2-associated, and depth was defined as the fraction of total T cells that were SARS-CoV-2-associated. Using the MIRA data, every spike-specific TCR was mapped to the spike region that the TCR reacted to and assigned to either a CD4 or a CD8 class. Log10-transformed breadth and depth values were compared by one-way ANOVA with Sidak's multiple comparisons tests. TCRdb took over this immuneACCESS table, retaining in-frame rearrangements with V and J assigned. Such tables are incomplete; in checked studies, under half of the missing clones stem from an unresolved V gene, and the remainder is unexplained. That table gives V, J and clone size, and the DNA gave D and trimming. The sample yields under 200,000 clones; 92% were counted once. The leading ten clones occupy roughly 1.4% of the sample.

Interpreted using the paper, the time point label stands for: about 28 days (+/-7) after the second vaccine dose. AZD1222 recipients whose second dose came at about 4 weeks and those whose second dose came at about 12 weeks were combined into one group, since spike-specific TCR depth and breadth did not differ between the two schedules. Vaccinee samples were obtained from the UK trials COV001 and COV002, which included a single-blind randomized controlled phase 2/3 trial of AZD1222 (ChAdOx1 nCoV-19) in healthy adults. Trial participant PBMC samples were collected at day 0 and day 28 after the second dose for TCRbeta chain sequencing. Trimming at the junction amounts to 1 base on V and 0 bases on J, and the germline ends lie 9 bases apart. From its cysteine to its phenylalanine, the CDR3 spans 15 amino acids. Only the CDR3 portion is preserved as DNA: 45 bases, with reading frame beginning at the first base. The germline V gene supplies CDR1 SGHAT and CDR2 FQNNGV.

In regard to this clone: Its cognate antigen has yet to be identified. No qualities accompany the bases; no much larger clone lies one base away.

This chain is built from TRBV11-2 and TRBJ1-2; the D gene cannot be named for sure. The sequences come from peripheral blood, collected 28 days after the second AZD1222 dose. This clonotype was sampled from an adult who received the AZD1222 COVID-19 vaccine. The CDR3 loop reads CASSLGLGANYGYTF. Read as DNA, the sequence is TGTGCCAGCAGCTTAGGTCTCGGGGCTAACTATGGCTACACCTTC.